One and the same sample provided the 27 T cell receptor beta chains below, sequenced in a study of T cells in localized non-small cell lung cancer. Sequencing used immunoSEQ multiplex PCR; TCRdb keeps in-frame clones, though not all of them. The table includes 65,000 to 95,000 clones, 80% detected once. Specimen: PBMCs, collected before any cancer treatment. Every receptor here comes from a man aged 35-69 years with stage II squamous cell lung carcinoma.

The V gene is TRBV7-9, the J gene TRBJ1-1; TRBD1 might be the D (5 bases). This CDR3 region has 14 residues. The germline V and J ends were trimmed by 5 bases and 5 bases, with 15 bases remaining between them. CDR1 is SEHNR, CDR2 FQNEAQ, per germline (reference sequence). This CDR3 is CASSAPGRGTEAFF. The CDR3 DNA reads as TGTGCCAGCAGCGCCCCGGGGCGAGGGACTGAAGCTTTCTTT.

The chain combines TRBV21-1 with TRBJ2-1; the table's D gene call, TRBD2, was not cross checked with the DNA. TRBV21-1 is termed a pseudogene. The CDR3 runs 19 residues. The CDR3 nucleotides are TGTGCCAGCAGCAAATCCTTGGCTAGCGGGGGGAGCCCCTACAATGAGCAGTTCTTC. Amino acid sequence: CASSKSLASGGSPYNEQFF.

CDR3 sequence: CASSKDRGRRQPQHF. CDR3 nucleotides: TGTGCCAGCAGTAAGGACAGGGGGCGGAGGCAGCCCCAGCATTTT. This chain connects TRBV2 to TRBJ1-5, with TRBD1 identical over 11 bases. J gave up 7 bases and V 5 bases, and 7 bases lay outside the gene matches. Germline V gives CDR1 SNHLY, CDR2 FYNNEI. The CDR3 loop spans 15 amino acids.

The chain uses TRBV2 and TRBJ2-2; 7 bases agree with TRBD1. The CDR3 contains 15 residues. Germline V lookup: CDR1 SNHLY, CDR2 FYNNEI. Losses at the gene ends were 4 bases for V and 2 bases for J; bases not matched to a gene: 4. This chain's CDR3 is CASSAWDSNTGELFF. CDR3 DNA sequence: TGTGCCAGCAGTGCCTGGGACAGTAACACCGGGGAGCTGTTTTTT. Variable domain in full (rest from reference TRBV2 and TRBJ2-2): EPEVTQTPSHQVTQMGQEVILRCVPISNHLYFYWYRQILGQKVEFLVSFYNNEISEKSEIFDDQFSVERPDGSNFTLKIRSTKLEDSAMYFCASSAWDSNTGELFFGEGSRLTVL.

This rearrangement joins TRBV13 to TRBJ2-7; TRBD1 matches at 11 bases. CDR3 size: 16 residues. In germline, CDR1 is PRHDT, CDR2 FYEKMQ (reference sequence). With 5 bases clipped from V and 0 bases from J, the junction kept 6 bases outside the gene matches. CDR3 protein: CASSAGQGVFSYEQYF. CDR3 DNA: TGTGCCAGCAGCGCGGGACAGGGGGTTTTCTCCTACGAGCAGTACTTC.

This clone was picked up many times. The V call is TRBV5-1, the J call TRBJ2-2, with D hard to call. The CDR3 runs to 11 residues. The germline V gene has CDR1 SGHRS and CDR2 YFSETQ. V lost 5 bases and J lost 2, with 1 base in between. CDR3 amino acids: CASRNTGELFF. CDR3 coding DNA: TGCGCCAGCAGAAACACCGGGGAGCTGTTTTTT.

The chain carries TRBV4-3 and TRBJ2-3; D is unresolved. Trimming shortened V by 2 bases and J by 2 bases, and 17 bases separated the two germline ends. CDR1 and CDR2 (germline): LGHNA, YSLEER. The CDR3 totals 17 residues. For the CDR3, the DNA is TGCGCCAGCAGCCAACTCCTGGACGGCACTAACACAGATACGCAGTATTTT. This gives the protein CASSQLLDGTNTDTQYF.

V is TRBV14 and J is TRBJ2-1, with 7 bases aligning to TRBD1. Trimming took 4 bases from V and 5 from J; bases not matched to a gene: 8. Per the germline V gene, CDR1 is SGHDN and CDR2 is FVKESK. This CDR3 spans 15 amino acids. The CDR3 is CASSPRQGMNNEQFF. The DNA for the CDR3 is TGTGCCAGCAGCCCCCGACAGGGAATGAACAATGAGCAGTTCTTC.

The chain links TRBV20-1 to TRBJ2-7; D is ambiguous. The CDR3 covers 11 residues. Germline V gene data show CDR1 as DFQATT and CDR2 as SNEGSKA (reference sequence). Trimming took 0 bases from V and 3 from J, leaving 3 bases between them. CDR3 DNA: TGCAGTGCTAGAGATAACTACGAGCAGTACTTC. It codes for CSARDNYEQYF.

The chain is built from TRBV5-6 and TRBJ1-1, with no clear D. The CDR3 totals 12 residues. Trimming removed 2 bases from V and 7 bases from J, with 9 bases in between. Germline CDR1 SGHDT, CDR2 YYEEEE. This CDR3 is CASSFRQDEAFF. CDR3 DNA: TGTGCCAGCAGCTTTAGACAAGATGAAGCTTTCTTT.

The V gene is TRBV4-1, the J gene TRBJ1-3; D not certain. This CDR3 spans 15 amino acids. V shed 4 bases and J shed 2 bases, with 12 bases lying between them. Germline V CDR1 and CDR2: MGHRA, YSYEKL. Written as DNA, the CDR3 is TGCGCCAGCAGCCCCGAACCGGGAACTGGAAACACCATATATTTT. Protein: CASSPEPGTGNTIYF.

This clone has just a few counts. The V and J genes are TRBV27 and TRBJ2-3; D gene ambiguous. Trimming removed 4 bases from V and 2 bases from J, with 10 bases in between. The length of the CDR3 is 14 residues. CDR1 is MNHEY and CDR2 is SMNVEV in the germline V gene (reference sequence). The CDR3 is CASSSLGITDTQYF. CDR3 in DNA: TGTGCCAGCAGTTCACTTGGAATCACAGATACGCAGTATTTT.

The chain is built from TRBV5-6 and TRBJ1-2; D unresolved. Germline assignment: CDR1 SGHDT and CDR2 YYEEEE. This CDR3 has 15 residues. V was pared by 0 bases and J by 2 bases, with 11 bases between. This chain's CDR3 is CASSLEGWVNYGYTF. In nucleotides, the CDR3 is TGTGCCAGCAGCTTGGAAGGCTGGGTAAACTATGGCTACACCTTC. The complete variable domain, with remaining parts taken from reference TRBV5-6 and TRBJ1-2, reads DAGVTQSPTHLIKTRGQQVTLRCSPKSGHDTVSWYQQALGQGPQFIFQYYEEEERQRGNFPDRFSGHQFPNYSSELNVNALLLGDSALYLCASSLEGWVNYGYTFGSGTRLTVV.

This chain joins TRBV4-1 and TRBJ2-7; 7 bases line up with TRBD1. The V gene end was trimmed by 4 bases and the J gene end by 1 base; junction bases not matched to a gene: 4. The CDR3 has 14 residues. Germline CDR1 MGHRA, CDR2 YSYEKL. The CDR3 nucleotides read TGCGCCAGCAGCCTTGGGGACAGATCCTACGAGCAGTACTTC. This encodes CASSLGDRSYEQYF.

This chain joins TRBV9 and TRBJ2-1; D unclear. This CDR3 region has 12 residues. Germline V gives CDR1 SGDLS, CDR2 YYNGEE. Trimming removed 0 bases from V and 12 bases from J, with 10 bases in between. CDR3: CASSVAPSRQFF. The CDR3 nucleotides are TGTGCCAGCAGCGTAGCCCCGTCAAGGCAGTTCTTC.

J is TRBJ1-1 and V is TRBV7-9; 8 nucleotides agree with TRBD1. CDR3 length: 15 residues. V trimming: 4 bases; J trimming: 1 base; junction bases outside the gene matches: 5. From germline, CDR1 is SEHNR and CDR2 FQNEAQ (reference sequence). For the CDR3, the DNA is TGTGCCAGCAGCTCAGGGGGCAGGGGGAACACTGAAGCTTTCTTT. This gives the protein CASSSGGRGNTEAFF.

This clone was counted a single time. The chain uses TRBV28 and TRBJ1-5; a weak D match, TRBD1 (6 bases). The CDR3 runs 13 residues. The V and J ends lost 5 bases and 6 bases respectively, with 11 bases between them. Germline loops: CDR1 MDHEN, CDR2 SYDVKM. The CDR3 reads CASSQQGGQPQHF. Written as DNA, the CDR3 is TGTGCCAGCAGTCAACAGGGAGGTCAGCCCCAGCATTTT.

The chain is built from TRBV19 and TRBJ2-1; D not resolved. Germline-derived CDR1 and CDR2 are LNHDA and SQIVND (reference sequence). Trimming removed 3 bases from V and 7 bases from J, with 10 bases in between. This CDR3 spans 13 amino acids. This chain's CDR3 is CASSMGTFNEQFF. For the CDR3, the DNA is TGTGCCAGTAGTATGGGTACTTTTAATGAGCAGTTCTTC.

The chain has TRBV6-5 and TRBJ1-5, with 10 bases matching TRBD1. V was pared by 5 bases and J by 5 bases, with 6 bases of the junction left unmatched. Looked up from germline, CDR1 is MNHEY and CDR2 is SVGAGI. The CDR3 runs 15 residues. The chain's CDR3 is CASSPDRGRHQPQHF. CDR3 nucleotides: TGTGCCAGCAGTCCCGACAGGGGGCGGCATCAGCCCCAGCATTTT.

This chain links TRBV5-4 with TRBJ1-2, with a tentative D call TRBD1 (6 bases). The V gene lost 4 bases and the J gene lost 6 bases, with 13 bases spanning the gap. The CDR3 contains 13 residues. The germline CDR1 and CDR2 sequences are SGHNT and YYREEE (reference sequence). CDR3 nucleotide sequence: TGTGCCAGCAGCCTACACAGGGTAGATGGCTACACCTTC. Protein sequence: CASSLHRVDGYTF.

This clone was detected only a few times. This rearrangement joins TRBV28 to TRBJ2-1; D is undetermined. This CDR3 region has 15 residues. V was cut by 6 bases and J by 0 bases, with 12 bases left in between. Germline V gene lookup returns CDR1 MDHEN and CDR2 SYDVKM. The CDR3 protein is CASSERTFSYNEQFF. CDR3 DNA: TGTGCCAGCAGCGAAAGGACCTTCTCCTACAATGAGCAGTTCTTC.

Only a few counts were recorded for this clone. The gene calls are TRBV6-5 and TRBJ1-6; 8 bases are shared with TRBD1. Germline V gene sequence: CDR1 MNHEY, CDR2 SVGAGI. V trimming: 6 bases; J trimming: 7 bases; junction bases outside the gene matches: 2. This CDR3 has 13 amino acids. The DNA of the CDR3 is TGTGCCAGCAGACGGACAGGGAATTCACCCCTCCACTTT. It yields the protein CASRRTGNSPLHF.

The rearrangement joins TRBV6-5 to TRBJ1-3; D is unclear. Deletions cut 5 bases from V and 7 bases from J, with 18 bases between. The germline gives CDR1 MNHEY, CDR2 SVGAGI. This CDR3 comprises 15 residues. The CDR3 loop reads CASSLTATDANTIYF. DNA of the CDR3: TGTGCCAGCAGTCTTACAGCTACGGACGCCAACACCATATATTTT.

This clone was seen at least ten times. Here the CDR3 reads CSVERSGGVNGGDTQYF. CDR3 bases: TGCAGCGTTGAAAGGTCAGGGGGTGTGAATGGTGGAGATACGCAGTATTTT. The rearrangement joins TRBV29-1 to TRBJ2-3, with TRBD1 matching 7 bases. V gave up 2 bases and J gave up 5 bases; unmatched junction bases: 16. CDR3 size: 17 residues. CDR1 is SQVTM and CDR2 is ANQGSEA in the germline V gene.

This chain links TRBV6-1 with TRBJ1-4; a weak D match, TRBD1 (6 bases). The CDR3 contains 15 residues. The germline V gene encodes CDR1 MNHNS and CDR2 SASEGT. Trimming took 8 bases from V and 0 from J, leaving 13 bases between them. The CDR3, as DNA: TGTGCCAGCGTGACAGGCTACGCAACTAATGAAAAACTGTTTTTT. It is translated as CASVTGYATNEKLFF.

The chain uses TRBV4-1 and TRBJ2-2; 10 positions match TRBD1. V shed 1 base and J 4 bases; nucleotides not matched to a gene: 3. Germline V gives CDR1 MGHRA, CDR2 YSYEKL. This CDR3 is 16 amino acids long. The CDR3 DNA reads TGCGCCAGCAGCCAAGGGGGACAGGGGTTCACCGGGGAGCTGTTTTTT. Protein: CASSQGGQGFTGELFF.

V gene TRBV7-3 combines with J gene TRBJ2-7; no definite D call. Germline V gene sequence: CDR1 SGHTA, CDR2 FQGTGA. This CDR3 region has 15 residues. V was shortened by 6 bases and J by 3 bases, with 18 bases between the two germline ends. CDR3 bases: TGTGCCAGCAGTCTCACACCCGGAGACCGCTACGAGCAGTACTTC. Amino acid sequence: CASSLTPGDRYEQYF.